The T cell receptor beta chain described here comes from a study of T cell changes during pregnancy in multiple sclerosis. This clone was seen a handful of times. Germline-derived CDR1 and CDR2 are SGHAT and FQNNGV. This CDR3 spans 14 amino acids. V gave up 4 bases and J gave up 5 bases, with 14 bases separating them. The data were produced by immunoSEQ multiplex PCR, yet TCRdb's version contains in-frame clones alone and is incomplete. The table has about 41,000 clones, roughly nine tenths seen once. The origin of this receptor is a female donor with multiple sclerosis, enrolled in a pregnancy study. The sequencing here drew on CD4+ T cells from peripheral blood mononuclear cells, taken in the first trimester of pregnancy. The V call is TRBV11-2, the J call TRBJ1-1; D is perhaps TRBD1 (5 bases). The CDR3 DNA is TGTGCCAGCAGCTCTTTCCAGGGAGGTACTGAAGCTTTCTTT. Translating it yields CASSSFQGGTEAFF. Combining the CDR3 with reference TRBV11-2 and TRBJ1-1 gives the whole variable domain EAGVAQSPRYKIIEKRQSVAFWCNPISGHATLYWYQQILGQGPKLLIQFQNNGVVDDSQLPKDRFSAERLKGVDSTLKIQPAKLEDSAVYLCASSSFQGGTEAFFGQGTRLTVV.